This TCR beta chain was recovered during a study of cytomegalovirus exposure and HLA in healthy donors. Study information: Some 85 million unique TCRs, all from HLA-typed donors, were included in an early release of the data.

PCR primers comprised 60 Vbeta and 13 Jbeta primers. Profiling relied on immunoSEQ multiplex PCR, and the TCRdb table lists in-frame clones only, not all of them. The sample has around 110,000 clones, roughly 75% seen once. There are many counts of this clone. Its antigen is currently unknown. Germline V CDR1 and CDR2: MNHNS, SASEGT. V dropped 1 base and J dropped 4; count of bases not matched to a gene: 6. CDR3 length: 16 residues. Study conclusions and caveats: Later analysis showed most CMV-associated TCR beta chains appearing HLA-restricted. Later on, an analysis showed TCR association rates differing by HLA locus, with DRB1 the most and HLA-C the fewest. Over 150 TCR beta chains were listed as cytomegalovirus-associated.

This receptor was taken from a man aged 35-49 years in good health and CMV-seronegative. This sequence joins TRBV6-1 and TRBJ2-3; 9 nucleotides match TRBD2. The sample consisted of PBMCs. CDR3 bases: TGTGCCAGCAGTGAAGATGTAGGGACTAGCTCAGATACGCAGTATTTT. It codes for CASSEDVGTSSDTQYF.